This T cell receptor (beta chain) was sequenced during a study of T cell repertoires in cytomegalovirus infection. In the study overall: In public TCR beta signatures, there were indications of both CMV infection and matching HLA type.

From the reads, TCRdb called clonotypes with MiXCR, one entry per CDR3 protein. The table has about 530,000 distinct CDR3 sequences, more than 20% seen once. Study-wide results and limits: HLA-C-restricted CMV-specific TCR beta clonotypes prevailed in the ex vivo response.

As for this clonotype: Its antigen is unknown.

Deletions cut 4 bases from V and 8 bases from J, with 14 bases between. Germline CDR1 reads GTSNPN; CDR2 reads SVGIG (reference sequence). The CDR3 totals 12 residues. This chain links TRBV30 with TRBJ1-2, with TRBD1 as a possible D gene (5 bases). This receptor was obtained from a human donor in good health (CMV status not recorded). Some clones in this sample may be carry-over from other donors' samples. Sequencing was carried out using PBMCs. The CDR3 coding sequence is TGTGCCTGGACCTCCTCGGGGACCGGCTACACCTTC. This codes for CAWTSSGTGYTF.